Listed below are T cell receptor beta chains from one sample, sequenced in a study of cytomegalovirus exposure and HLA in healthy donors. The data were produced by immunoSEQ multiplex PCR, yet TCRdb's version contains in-frame clones alone and is incomplete. The table shows 120,000 or so clones, with around 72% occurring only once. The sequencing input was PBMCs. Every receptor here comes from a young man in good health and CMV-seronegative. CDR3s include the opening cysteine and the closing phenylalanine or tryptophan. Fields, in order: clone size, V gene, D gene, J gene, CDR3 DNA, CDR3 protein. The D gene is left open where the match is weak. A row's size may be missing; if present it is once, few, many or a size class.

>NA|TRBV7-3|NA|TRBJ1-2
TGTGCCAGCAGCCCGTCGGGAGGGGACTCTACTAACTATGGCTACACCTTC
CASSPSGGDSTNYGYTF
>NA|TRBV11-2|TRBD1|TRBJ1-2
TGTGCCAGCAGCCCTACGACAGGGGGCTATGGCTACACCTTC
CASSPTTGGYGYTF
>few|TRBV30|NA|TRBJ1-1
TGTGCCTGGAGTCCAACCGTCGGGTTTGAAGCTTTCTTT
CAWSPTVGFEAFF
>once|TRBV5-1|TRBD1|TRBJ1-2
TGCGCCAGCAGCTTTTCCGGGACAGGGTATGGCTACACCTTC
CASSFSGTGYGYTF
>NA|TRBV19|NA|TRBJ2-7
TGTGCCAGTAGTGTGGCGGCGAGCTCCTACGAGCAGTACTTC
CASSVAASSYEQYF
>NA|TRBV2|NA|TRBJ2-1
TGTGCCAGCAGTGAGGACACCAACAATGAGCAGTTCTTC
CASSEDTNNEQFF
>NA|TRBV28|NA|TRBJ2-2
TGTGCCAGCAGTTTATTTAGAAGTGGTCCCGGGGAGCTGTTTTTT
CASSLFRSGPGELFF
>NA|TRBV19|NA|TRBJ2-7
TGTGCCAGTAGTATCACACAGCATTCCTACGAGCAGTACTTC
CASSITQHSYEQYF
>NA|TRBV5-1|TRBD1|TRBJ2-7
TGCGCCAGCAGCTTGCCCGGGACAGGGGTGAAACAAGGGATGAGTACCCGCTCCTACGAGCAGTACTTC
CASSLPGTGVKQGMSTRSYEQYF
>NA|TRBV19|NA|TRBJ1-2
TGTGCCAGTACCCCCACCAGGGGCAGATATGGCTACACCTTC
CASTPTRGRYGYTF
>NA|TRBV10-3|TRBD2|TRBJ2-1
TGTGCCATCAGTGAGTCGTGGCGGGGGGACAATGAGCAGTTCTTC
CAISESWRGDNEQFF
>NA|TRBV5-4|TRBD2|TRBJ2-5
TGTGCCAGCAGCTTGAGTCTAGCGGGGGAGCAAGAGACCCAGTACTTC
CASSLSLAGEQETQYF
>NA|TRBV5-4|NA|TRBJ2-5
TGTGCCAGCAGCTTCTGGATAAGGGAGCAAGAGACCCAGTACTTC
CASSFWIREQETQYF
>NA|TRBV28|TRBD2|TRBJ2-7
TGTGCCAGCAGTCCTACCGTTAGCGGGGTCTACGAGCAGTACTTC
CASSPTVSGVYEQYF
>NA|TRBV11-2|TRBD1|TRBJ1-2
TGTGCCAGCAGCTTAGGGACCCGGGACAGGGGGATGTACACCTTC
CASSLGTRDRGMYTF
>NA|TRBV9|NA|TRBJ2-2
TGTGCCAGCAGCGTAGATGGTCTCCGGGCCGGGGAGCTGTTTTTT
CASSVDGLRAGELFF
>NA|TRBV11-2|TRBD2|TRBJ2-3
TGTGCCAGCAGCGTAGGGACTATTAGCACAGATACGCAGTATTTT
CASSVGTISTDTQYF
>NA|TRBV19|NA|TRBJ1-4
TGTGCCAGTACCCCACAGTCTACTAATGAAAAACTGTTTTTT
CASTPQSTNEKLFF
>NA|TRBV9|NA|TRBJ2-5
TGTGCCAGCAGCGTATCCCGGGGCCAAGAGACCCAGTACTTC
CASSVSRGQETQYF
>NA|TRBV6-1|TRBD1|TRBJ2-3
TGTGCCAGCAGTGCCTGGACAGGGCAGACAGATACGCAGTATTTT
CASSAWTGQTDTQYF
>NA|TRBV19|TRBD2|TRBJ2-7
TGTGCCAGTAGTCCCTCTAGCGGGGGAGCCTACGAGCAGTACTTC
CASSPSSGGAYEQYF
>NA|TRBV29-1|NA|TRBJ1-1
TGCAGCGTTGCCCAGGGATGGAACACTGAAGCTTTCTTT
CSVAQGWNTEAFF
>NA|TRBV6-5|TRBD1|TRBJ1-1
TGTGCCAGCAGTCGACAGGGATCCCACACTGAAGCTTTCTTT
CASSRQGSHTEAFF
>NA|TRBV7-8|TRBD1|TRBJ2-5
TGTGCCAGCAGCCCAAGACAGGGTAGTAGGGAGACCCAGTACTTC
CASSPRQGSRETQYF
>NA|TRBV28|TRBD2|TRBJ2-5
TGTGCCAGCAGTTTTAGCGGGGGGGCCGGTGAGACCCAGTACTTC
CASSFSGGAGETQYF
>NA|TRBV30|NA|TRBJ2-2
TGTGCCCTCCACGTAGACACCGGGGAGCTGTTTTTT
CALHVDTGELFF
>NA|TRBV7-9|NA|TRBJ1-4
TGTGCCAGCAGCTTAGCGCGAACGGGGAATGAAAAACTGTTTTTT
CASSLARTGNEKLFF
>NA|TRBV5-1|TRBD1|TRBJ1-1
TGCGCCAGCAGCTTCGCACAGGGGGCGATGAACACTGAAGCTTTCTTT
CASSFAQGAMNTEAFF
>once|TRBV28|TRBD2|TRBJ2-3
TGTGCCAGCATAAGACTAGCGGGGAGCACAGATACGCAGTATTTT
CASIRLAGSTDTQYF
>NA|TRBV4-2|NA|TRBJ1-5
TGTGCCAGCAGCCGCCACCCCGCGGGGAGGCATTTT
CASSRHPAGRHF
>NA|TRBV11-2|NA|TRBJ2-1
TGTGCCAGCAGCTCCCGACAGGCCCACTCCTACAATGAGCAGTTCTTC
CASSSRQAHSYNEQFF
>NA|TRBV10-3|TRBD1|TRBJ2-7
TGTGCCATCACTAGGGGACAGGGGGTGTCCTACGAGCAGTACTTC
CAITRGQGVSYEQYF
>NA|TRBV27|TRBD1|TRBJ2-5
TGTGCCAGCAGTTTATCGCCCGGGACAGGGGAAGAGACCCAGTACTTC
CASSLSPGTGEETQYF
>NA|TRBV18|NA|TRBJ1-3
TGTGCCAGCTCACCCACACAGGGAATGAAAGGAAACACCATATATTTT
CASSPTQGMKGNTIYF
>NA|TRBV19|NA|TRBJ1-1
TGTGCCAGTAGTATGGGGTATCGGGCAGGGCTGAACACTGAAGCTTTCTTT
CASSMGYRAGLNTEAFF
>few|TRBV7-7|NA|TRBJ2-7
TGTGCTAGCAGCTCTACAGGTGGAGAGCAGTACTTC
CASSSTGGEQYF
>NA|TRBV15|NA|TRBJ2-5
TGTGCCACCAGCATCGCCGCGTCCCCAGAACTAGGGGGGGCCGCGGAGACCCAGTACTTC
CATSIAASPELGGAAETQYF
>NA|TRBV7-8|TRBD1|TRBJ1-5
TGTGCCAGCAGCCCCTTGACAGGGTTGAGCAATCAGCCCCAGCATTTT
CASSPLTGLSNQPQHF
>NA|TRBV5-4|TRBD1|TRBJ1-4
TGTGCCAGCAGCTCACCGGGACAGGGTAATGCAAAACTGTTTTTT
CASSSPGQGNAKLFF
>NA|TRBV28|NA|TRBJ2-7
TGTGCCAGCAGTTTATACAGGGAAGGGGCCTACGAGCAGTACTTC
CASSLYREGAYEQYF
>NA|TRBV9|NA|TRBJ1-3
TGTGCCAGCAGCGTAGGGAGGGCTGGAAACACCATATATTTT
CASSVGRAGNTIYF
>NA|TRBV27|TRBD1|TRBJ2-7
TGTGCCAGCAGCGACCCCGGGACAGGGGACGAGCAGTACTTC
CASSDPGTGDEQYF
>NA|TRBV13|TRBD1|TRBJ2-2
TGTGCCAGCAGCAGAGGACAGGGGTTTACCGGGGAGCTGTTTTTT
CASSRGQGFTGELFF
>once|TRBV28|TRBD2|TRBJ2-3
TGTGCCAGCAGTATCCCGGGACTAGTCGGGACAGATACGCAGTATTTT
CASSIPGLVGTDTQYF
>few|TRBV19|NA|TRBJ1-2
TGTGCCAGTAGTCCTATACTCCGGGAGGACTATGGCTACACCTTC
CASSPILREDYGYTF
>few|TRBV7-2|NA|TRBJ1-6
TGTGCCAGCAGCTTAGCACCCGGGGGGGTTAGTTCACCCCTCCACTTT
CASSLAPGGVSSPLHF
>NA|TRBV10-3|NA|TRBJ2-1
TGTGCCATCAGTGAAGTGACTAGGAGCTCCTACAATGAGCAGTTCTTC
CAISEVTRSSYNEQFF
>NA|TRBV2|TRBD2|TRBJ2-7
TGTGCCAGCAGTGAGGGGGGGACGAATCCCTACGAGCAGTACTTC
CASSEGGTNPYEQYF
>NA|TRBV27|NA|TRBJ2-7
TGTGCCAGCAGTTTATTACAGGCAAGGTCCGAGCAGTACTTC
CASSLLQARSEQYF
>NA|TRBV4-3|TRBD2|TRBJ2-3
TGCGCCAGCAGCCAAGATTTTACGCGGGGGGGTTCAGCGGATACGCAGTATTTT
CASSQDFTRGGSADTQYF
>few|TRBV18|TRBD2|TRBJ2-1
TGTGCCAGCTCACCAACGGCGGGGGGGATACATAGGCAGTTCTTC
CASSPTAGGIHRQFF